This T cell receptor beta chain is from a study of T cells in Graves' hyperthyroidism and ophthalmopathy. The source material, RNA transcripts, was used to amplify TCR beta CDR3 regions. The HTBI primer set drove a first-round RT-PCR of the TCR CDR3. TCRdb independently ran MiXCR on the multiplex PCR reads; one entry per CDR3 protein. The sample lists about 720,000 distinct CDR3 sequences, roughly 15% occurring once. This CDR3 region has 15 residues. Germline V gene lookup returns CDR1 MNHNS and CDR2 SASEGT. Trimming removed 0 bases from V and 3 bases from J, with 12 bases in between. Hyperthyroidism patients were newly diagnosed, had disease duration under 2 months, and were aged 18 to 65 years. Thyroid ultrasound, orbital computed tomography, clinical symptoms, and serum thyroxine and TRAb underpinned diagnoses. Many counts were recorded for this clonotype.

The material sequenced was blood. This clonotype was obtained from a man younger than 30 with Graves' hyperthyroidism. The chain carries TRBV6-1 and TRBJ2-7; maybe TRBD1 (5 bases). The CDR3, as DNA: TGTGCCAGCAGTGAAGCCAGACAGATCAACTACGAGCAGTACTTC. Protein product: CASSEARQINYEQYF.